One sample yielded the 29 T cell receptor beta chains listed below, sequenced in a study of naive and memory T cell subsets. Both TRBC1 and TRBC2 were covered by a beta constant-region primer of two equimolar oligonucleotides. TCRdb reprocessed the UMI-ligation and nested PCR reads with MiXCR, giving one entry per CDR3 protein. The sample has fewer than 40,000 distinct CDR3 sequences, approximately 12% seen once. Material: effector memory CD4+ T cells from blood. Subset reported: effector memory, CD45RA- CD27-. These receptors were collected from a human donor in good health.

This clonotype qualifies as medium-sized. The V call is TRBV10-3, the J call TRBJ2-7; D possibly corresponds to TRBD1 (7 bases). The ends were cut back, 8 bases at V and 3 bases at J, with 17 bases in the middle. This CDR3 comprises 14 residues. The germline V gene has CDR1 ENHRY and CDR2 SYGVKD. As DNA, the CDR3 is TGTGCCATCTCGCGGGACAGCGGCTACTACGAGCAGTACTTC. Encoded protein: CAISRDSGYYEQYF.

This clonotype came up many times. This rearrangement joins TRBV20-1 to TRBJ2-4; perhaps TRBD1 as D (6 bases). The CDR3 covers 14 residues. With 2 bases removed from V and 15 bases from J, the gap between germline ends came to 23 bases. CDR1 is DFQATT, CDR2 SNEGSKA, per germline (reference sequence). In DNA form, the CDR3 reads TGCAGTGCTAGACCAAGGGGCCATGGGGGCCTTGGGTACTTC. Protein: CSARPRGHGGLGYF.

This clonotype has more than one count but fewer than ten. The rearrangement links TRBV6-5 to TRBJ2-5; possibly TRBD1 or TRBD2 for D (7 bases each). The CDR3 contains 17 residues. Trimming cost V 4 bases and J 5 bases, with 23 bases left between them. Germline-derived CDR1 and CDR2 are MNHEY and SVGAGI. CDR3 region: CASSLGGSRTGMETQYF. CDR3 DNA sequence: TGTGCCAGCAGTTTGGGGGGGAGCCGGACAGGAATGGAGACCCAGTACTTC.

The chain joins TRBV6-1 to TRBJ1-2; TRBD1 might be the D (5 bases). The CDR3 is made up of 13 amino acids. V dropped 5 bases and J dropped 5 bases, with 12 bases sitting between them. Germline CDR1 MNHNS, CDR2 SASEGT. DNA of the CDR3: TGTGCCAGCAGTTACGGGACCGAGTATGGCTACACCTTC. This codes for CASSYGTEYGYTF.

This CDR3 is CASSQNRGYSPLHF. The CDR3 DNA follows: TGTGCCAGCAGTCAAAACAGGGGATATTCACCCCTCCACTTT. V usage is TRBV12-3 or TRBV12-4 and J usage is TRBJ1-6; 7 bases are shared with TRBD1. The CDR3 has 14 residues. The V segment lost 5 bases and the J segment 8 bases; nucleotides outside the gene matches: 6.

The chain uses TRBV7-2 and TRBJ2-1; 7 nucleotides line up with TRBD2. With 0 bases clipped from V and 7 bases from J, the junction kept 6 bases outside the gene matches. This CDR3 region has 15 residues. In germline, CDR1 is SGHTA, CDR2 FQGNSA. The DNA of the CDR3 is TGTGCCAGCAGCTTAGCCCGTAGCGGGCGGAATGAGCAGTTCTTC. Translating it yields CASSLARSGRNEQFF.

This clonotype was seen a few times. The gene calls are TRBV5-5 and TRBJ2-1; D not resolved. Trimming shortened V by 0 bases and J by 5 bases, and 9 bases separated the two germline ends. The CDR3 runs 14 residues. The germline CDR1 and CDR2 sequences are SGHKS and YYEKEE (reference sequence). The DNA of the CDR3 is TGTGCCAGCAGCTTGGCTAGTTTAGACAATGAGCAGTTCTTC. The encoded protein is CASSLASLDNEQFF. Looking up the rest from reference TRBV5-5 and TRBJ2-1 gives the full variable domain: DAGVTQSPTHLIKTRGQQVTLRCSPISGHKSVSWYQQVLGQGPQFIFQYYEKEERGRGNFPDRFSARQFPNYSSELNVNALLLGDSALYLCASSLASLDNEQFFGPGTRLTVL.

Many counts were recorded for this clonotype. The CDR3 DNA sequence: TGTGCCAGCAGTTCCCAATTCTCTTCCTATGGCTACACCTTC. Its translation: CASSSQFSSYGYTF. The chain joins TRBV5-4 to TRBJ1-2; D gene uncertain. CDR1 SGHNT and CDR2 YYREEE come from the germline V gene (reference sequence). V dropped 5 bases and J dropped 4 bases, with 15 bases sitting between them. This CDR3 spans 14 amino acids.

The chain couples TRBV20-1 to TRBJ2-3; 7 nucleotides match TRBD1. Germline V gene data show CDR1 as DFQATT and CDR2 as SNEGSKA (reference sequence). V gave up 1 base and J gave up 4 bases; unmatched junction bases: 11. The CDR3 spans 16 residues. The CDR3 region has the DNA TGCAGTGCTAGAGGTCCTCTTAGGGGGCTCGCAGATACGCAGTATTTT. It specifies CSARGPLRGLADTQYF.

This clonotype has a count of ten or more. V gene TRBV6-2 or TRBV6-3 combines with J gene TRBJ2-1; possibly TRBD2 for D (6 bases). CDR3 length equals 16 residues. Trimming stripped 6 bases from V and 4 bases from J, with 19 bases between. The germline V gene has CDR1 MNHEY and CDR2 SVGEGT. CDR3 in amino acids: CASSNPTGLLYNEQFF. CDR3 sequence (DNA): TGTGCCAGCAGCAATCCAACGGGACTCCTATACAATGAGCAGTTCTTC.

The chain uses TRBV18 and TRBJ1-2; unclear D gene. Germline loops: CDR1 KGHSH, CDR2 LQKENI. This CDR3 region has 12 residues. Trimming removed 6 bases at V and 3 bases at J, with 8 bases between. CDR3 DNA sequence: TGTGCCAGCTCGCTCCAGGACTATGGCTACACCTTC. It is translated as CASSLQDYGYTF.

In this sample, this clonotype turned up a few times. The chain couples TRBV5-1 to TRBJ1-3, with 8 bases identical to TRBD1. J was trimmed by 1 base and V by 4 bases; bases with no gene match: 10. The CDR3 loop spans 17 amino acids. Germline V gene lookup returns CDR1 SGHRS and CDR2 YFSETQ. CDR3 nucleotide sequence: TGCGCCAGCAGCGTCGCCGACAGGGGAGAGTCTGGAAACACCATATATTTT. Amino acids: CASSVADRGESGNTIYF.

This clonotype appeared many times. Just one base apart from a much larger clone, this may be a read error. The CDR3 reads CASSYGGANKPQHF. In nucleotides, the CDR3 is TGTGCCAGCAGTTACGGGGGGGCTAACAAGCCCCAGCATTTT. This chain joins TRBV6-5 and TRBJ1-5; a weak D match, TRBD1 (6 bases). Germline V lookup: CDR1 MNHEY, CDR2 SVGAGI. Trimming took off 2 bases at V and 8 bases at J, with 13 bases between the two ends. The CDR3 covers 14 residues.

V and J are TRBV10-3 and TRBJ2-3; 13 positions match TRBD2. The CDR3 spans 15 residues. J lost 6 bases, V lost 4 bases, and 4 bases had no gene match. Germline values: CDR1 ENHRY, CDR2 SYGVKD. DNA of the CDR3: TGTGCCATCAGTGGGACTAGCGGGAGTTCGGATACGCAGTATTTT. It yields the protein CAISGTSGSSDTQYF.

This clonotype came up a few times. The chain employs TRBV4-1 and TRBJ2-7; 7 bases map to TRBD1. After removal of 3 bases from V and 4 bases from J, the junction contained 3 bases not matched to a gene. The germline gives CDR1 MGHRA, CDR2 YSYEKL. The CDR3 has 13 amino acids. The CDR3 region has the DNA TGCGCCAGCAGCCACCAGACAGGGTACGAGCAGTACTTC. Translation: CASSHQTGYEQYF.

This clonotype was seen a few times. This sequence joins TRBV12-3 or TRBV12-4 and TRBJ2-5, with D unresolved. This CDR3 is 14 amino acids long. Trimming stripped 4 bases from V and 5 bases from J, with 14 bases between. The CDR3 reads CASSSQQFRETQYF. The CDR3 DNA reads as TGTGCCAGCAGTTCGCAACAGTTCCGGGAGACCCAGTACTTC.

This clonotype was recorded many times. CDR3 sequence (DNA): TGTGCCAGCAGCTTAGCAAACCTAGGCTACACTGAAGCTTTCTTT. Translating it yields CASSLANLGYTEAFF. This chain joins TRBV7-2 and TRBJ1-1; no definite D call. CDR3 length equals 15 residues. The ends were cut back, 0 bases at V and 3 bases at J, with 11 bases in the middle. Germline CDR1 SGHTA, CDR2 FQGNSA.

This clonotype was seen only a few times. The chain has TRBV6-5 and TRBJ2-2, with 7 bases identical to TRBD2. The CDR3 extends over 17 amino acids. V dropped 5 bases and J dropped 6; count of bases not matched to a gene: 15. Germline V gene sequence: CDR1 MNHEY, CDR2 SVGAGI. CDR3 sequence (DNA): TGTGCCAGCAGTCGCGGAACACCCGGACTAGTCGCCGGGGAGCTGTTTTTT. It yields the protein CASSRGTPGLVAGELFF.

The rearrangement joins TRBV19 to TRBJ2-5, with TRBD2 identical over 14 bases. The CDR3 extends over 20 amino acids. The V gene end was trimmed by 3 bases and the J gene end by 5 bases; junction bases not matched to a gene: 17. From germline, CDR1 is LNHDA and CDR2 SQIVND (reference sequence). DNA of the CDR3: TGTGCCAGTAGTATCCCAGGAAGACCGGGACTAGCGGGAGAAGGGGAGACCCAGTACTTC. This sequence encodes CASSIPGRPGLAGEGETQYF.

This clonotype was detected many times. The chain has TRBV5-1 and TRBJ1-4; 7 bases match TRBD1. The CDR3 runs 15 residues. Germline lookup yields CDR1 SGHRS and CDR2 YFSETQ. V gave up 4 bases and J gave up 6 bases; unmatched junction bases: 9. For the CDR3, the DNA is TGCGCCAGCAGCGGATTAACAGGGGCAGATGAAAAACTGTTTTTT. This gives the protein CASSGLTGADEKLFF.

This clonotype was detected a few times. The chain employs TRBV20-1 and TRBJ2-7; 7 nucleotides agree with TRBD1. Germline lookup yields CDR1 DFQATT and CDR2 SNEGSKA (reference sequence). The CDR3 runs to 13 residues. The trim removed 4 bases at V and 6 bases at J, leaving 9 bases unmatched. CDR3 nucleotides: TGCAGTGCTATGGCAGAGGGGGCGGGCGAGCAGTACTTC. It yields the protein CSAMAEGAGEQYF.

The chain carries TRBV20-1 and TRBJ2-7; D possibly corresponds to TRBD2 (6 bases). Germline lookup yields CDR1 DFQATT and CDR2 SNEGSKA (reference sequence). The CDR3 is 15 residues long. Trimming removed 4 bases at V and 3 bases at J, with 19 bases between. CDR3 sequence reads: CSAIRVDSGVYEQYF. The CDR3 region has the DNA TGCAGTGCTATAAGGGTGGATAGCGGAGTCTACGAGCAGTACTTC.

V usage is TRBV30 and J usage is TRBJ2-1; TRBD1 matches 7 bases. CDR1 and CDR2 from the germline V gene are GTSNPN and SVGIG (reference sequence). This CDR3 comprises 15 residues. After removal of 3 bases from V and 4 bases from J, the junction contained 9 bases not matched to a gene. Here the CDR3 DNA reads TGTGCCTGGAGGACCCCGGACAGGCTGTACAATGAGCAGTTCTTC. Translated, it gives CAWRTPDRLYNEQFF.

This clonotype was detected only once. It may be a read error: a sequence one base away is much more abundant. The gene calls are TRBV6-6 and TRBJ2-3; D gene ambiguous. CDR1 and CDR2 (germline): MNHNY, SVGAGI (reference sequence). CDR3 length: 12 residues. Trimming took 8 bases from V and 7 from J, leaving 13 bases between them. The CDR3 spells CASGRTVNTQYF. Here the CDR3 DNA reads TGTGCCAGCGGCAGGACGGTGAATACGCAGTATTTT.

This clonotype was seen at least ten times. The chain joins TRBV2 to TRBJ1-1; no definite D call. Germline-derived CDR1 and CDR2 are SNHLY and FYNNEI. This CDR3 region has 16 residues. V was trimmed by 3 bases and J by 1 base, leaving 15 bases between them. CDR3 sequence (DNA): TGTGCCAGCAGTGAGGATCCGGCAGTCCGGAACACTGAAGCTTTCTTT. Its translation is CASSEDPAVRNTEAFF.

This clonotype was picked up one time. The rearrangement links TRBV7-9 to TRBJ2-1; maybe TRBD1 (6 bases). The germline V gene has CDR1 SEHNR and CDR2 FQNEAQ (reference sequence). V lost 1 base and J lost 4, with 14 bases in between. This CDR3 has 16 residues. DNA of the CDR3: TGTGCCAGCAGCTTAGTAAGGCAGGGGCCTTACAATGAGCAGTTCTTC. It codes for CASSLVRQGPYNEQFF.

The chain carries TRBV2 and TRBJ2-7; D might be TRBD1 (6 bases). The V and J ends lost 4 bases and 2 bases respectively, with 9 bases between them. CDR1 and CDR2 from the germline V gene are SNHLY and FYNNEI. There are 13 residues in the CDR3. This CDR3 reads CASSGQVTYEQYF. The CDR3 DNA follows: TGTGCCAGCAGTGGACAGGTCACCTACGAGCAGTACTTC.

The chain combines TRBV5-6 with TRBJ2-7; 11 bases are shared with TRBD2. Per germline, CDR1 SGHDT and CDR2 YYEEEE. This CDR3 comprises 17 residues. The ends lost 3 bases at V and 0 bases at J; junction bases unmatched: 8. Here the CDR3 reads CASSSSVAGGPSYEQYF. CDR3 DNA: TGTGCCAGCAGCTCCTCTGTAGCGGGAGGGCCCTCCTACGAGCAGTACTTC.

The chain links TRBV20-1 to TRBJ2-2; 10 nucleotides line up with TRBD1. Trimming removed 0 bases from V and 5 bases from J; junction bases left unmatched: 6. The CDR3 is 16 residues long. Germline loops: CDR1 DFQATT, CDR2 SNEGSKA (reference sequence). CDR3 amino acids: CSARDDRGRLTGELFF. DNA for the CDR3: TGCAGTGCTAGAGATGACAGGGGGCGGTTAACCGGGGAGCTGTTTTTT.